Presented here are 30 T cell receptor beta chains from one specimen sequenced in a study of beta chain features in type 1 diabetes. Of the isolated RNA, all was reverse transcribed, and so the sequenced material was expressed TCRB transcripts. Data came from immunoSEQ multiplex PCR; TCRdb stores just in-frame clones and leaves some out. In the table there are around 340,000 clones, around 20% of which are singletons. Material: naive CD4+ T cells from blood. These receptors all stem from a woman in her late teens or twenties in good health.

This clone was detected only a few times. The chain has TRBV7-9 and TRBJ1-1, with 7 bases fitting TRBD1. The CDR3 is 16 amino acids. The V gene end was trimmed by 1 base and the J gene end by 6 bases; junction bases not matched to a gene: 11. Per germline, CDR1 SEHNR and CDR2 FQNEAQ (reference sequence). The CDR3 DNA reads as TGTGCCAGCAGCTTAGTCCCCGGGACAGCGAAGTCTGAAGCTTTCTTT. This gives the protein CASSLVPGTAKSEAFF.

The chain carries TRBV7-3 and TRBJ1-5; 11 nucleotides line up with TRBD1. The CDR3 has 21 residues. V was pared by 2 bases and J by 0 bases, with 15 bases of the junction left unmatched. Germline V gives CDR1 SGHTA, CDR2 FQGTGA. The CDR3 is CASSLGTSGTGGANSNQPQHF. The CDR3 DNA follows: TGTGCCAGCAGCTTAGGGACCTCCGGGACAGGGGGGGCTAATAGCAATCAGCCCCAGCATTTT.

This clone was detected a few times. The chain joins TRBV6-6 to TRBJ2-5; D perhaps matches TRBD2 (6 bases). V was trimmed by 2 bases and J by 5 bases, leaving 12 bases between them. The CDR3 length is 14 residues. The germline CDR1 and CDR2 sequences are MNHNY and SVGAGI (reference sequence). DNA of the CDR3: TGTGCCAGCAGTTACATGGAGGGGATGGAGACCCAGTACTTC. This encodes CASSYMEGMETQYF.

The chain recombines TRBV7-9 with TRBJ2-1; 9 bases agree with TRBD2. With V trimmed by 0 bases and J by 2 bases, 5 bases remained unmatched. The germline CDR1 and CDR2 sequences are SEHNR and FQNEAQ (reference sequence). The CDR3 is 17 amino acids. CDR3 amino acids: CASSLAIKREAYNEQFF. In nucleotides, the CDR3 is TGTGCCAGCAGCTTAGCTATAAAGCGGGAGGCCTACAATGAGCAGTTCTTC. Based on the CDR3 plus reference TRBV7-9 and TRBJ2-1, the full variable domain is DTGVSQNPRHKITKRGQNVTFRCDPISEHNRLYWYRQTLGQGPEFLTYFQNEAQLEKSRLLSDRFSAERPKGSFSTLEIQRTEQGDSAMYLCASSLAIKREAYNEQFFGPGTRLTVL.

The chain recombines TRBV30 with TRBJ1-6, with D perhaps matching TRBD1 (6 bases). The V end lost 3 bases, the J end lost 8 bases, and 14 bases lay between the germline ends. Germline-derived CDR1 and CDR2 are GTSNPN and SVGIG (reference sequence). The CDR3 covers 14 residues. CDR3 in DNA: TGTGCCTGGAGGATTCCAGGGGCTGATTCACCCCTCCACTTT. This translates into CAWRIPGADSPLHF. Supplemented by reference TRBV30 and TRBJ1-6, the full variable domain reads SQTIHQWPATLVQPVGSPLSLECTVEGTSNPNLYWYRQAAGRGLQLLFYSVGIGQISSEVPQNLSASRPQDRQFILSSKKLLLSDSGFYLCAWRIPGADSPLHFGNGTRLTVT.

The chain carries TRBV7-9 and TRBJ2-4, with D perhaps TRBD2 (5 bases). Trimming took 2 bases from V and 13 from J, leaving 15 bases between them. This CDR3 region has 13 residues. Germline CDR1 is SEHNR and CDR2 is FQNEAQ (reference sequence). CDR3 nucleotide sequence: TGTGCCAGCAGCTTACATTCCGGGGATAACCAGTACTTC. Translated, it gives CASSLHSGDNQYF. The full variable domain, rest sourced from reference TRBV7-9 and TRBJ2-4, is DTGVSQNPRHKITKRGQNVTFRCDPISEHNRLYWYRQTLGQGPEFLTYFQNEAQLEKSRLLSDRFSAERPKGSFSTLEIQRTEQGDSAMYLCASSLHSGDNQYFGAGTRLSVL.

This clone came up a few times. The chain is built from TRBV6-5 and TRBJ1-2; D is perhaps TRBD1 (5 bases). V gave up 0 bases and J gave up 4 bases, with 6 bases separating them. The germline V gene encodes CDR1 MNHEY and CDR2 SVGAGI. The CDR3 sequence is 13 residues long. CDR3 residues: CASSYSTVYGYTF. Here the CDR3 DNA reads TGTGCCAGCAGTTACTCGACAGTCTATGGCTACACCTTC.

This clone was seen more than once but under ten times. The V and J genes are TRBV19 and TRBJ2-3; 7 positions match TRBD2. The CDR3 sequence is 15 residues long. With V trimmed by 5 bases and J by 3 bases, 8 bases remained unmatched. The V gene's germline CDR1 is LNHDA and CDR2 SQIVND (reference sequence). CDR3: CASSLFSGVTDTQYF. The CDR3 DNA reads TGTGCCAGTAGTCTATTCAGCGGGGTTACAGATACGCAGTATTTT.

J is TRBJ2-5 and V is TRBV19, with D possibly TRBD1 on 5 matching bases. This CDR3 has 14 residues. Germline CDR1 reads LNHDA; CDR2 reads SQIVND (reference sequence). Trimming cost V 5 bases and J 2 bases, with 12 bases left between them. Here the CDR3 DNA reads TGTGCCAGTAGTCTCGGACATTCGCAAGAGACCCAGTACTTC. Translated, it gives CASSLGHSQETQYF.

The gene calls are TRBV2 and TRBJ2-5; 7 bases are a match to TRBD2. CDR3 size: 15 residues. J lost 7 bases, V lost 7 bases, and 15 bases had no gene match. CDR1 SNHLY and CDR2 FYNNEI come from the germline V gene. The CDR3 bases are TGTGCCAGCACCCCGAGCGGGACCTCCTTCGGGACCCAGTACTTC. Translation: CASTPSGTSFGTQYF.

A few counts support this clone. CDR3 residues: CASSSGLAGVAEQYF. In DNA, the CDR3 is TGCGCCAGCAGCTCGGGACTAGCGGGAGTAGCCGAGCAGTACTTC. This chain joins TRBV5-1 and TRBJ2-7, with TRBD2 identical over 14 bases. The CDR3 is 15 amino acids. Germline assignment: CDR1 SGHRS and CDR2 YFSETQ. Trimming removed 3 bases from V and 6 bases from J; junction bases left unmatched: 5.

The rearrangement links TRBV15 to TRBJ1-2; maybe TRBD1 (5 bases). The CDR3 length is 14 residues. Looked up from germline, CDR1 is LNHNV and CDR2 is YYDKDF (reference sequence). Trimming stripped 0 bases from V and 3 bases from J, with 8 bases between. CDR3 sequence reads: CATSREIGDYGYTF. CDR3 nucleotide sequence: TGTGCCACCAGCAGAGAGATAGGGGACTATGGCTACACCTTC.

This clone was counted only a few times. This chain connects TRBV7-9 to TRBJ2-5; D perhaps matches TRBD1 (6 bases). Germline lookup yields CDR1 SEHNR and CDR2 FQNEAQ (reference sequence). CDR3 length: 14 residues. The germline V and J ends were trimmed by 8 bases and 0 bases, with 13 bases remaining between them. CDR3 coding DNA: TGTGCCAGCTCAATCAGGGGAAACCAAGAGACCCAGTACTTC. Protein sequence: CASSIRGNQETQYF.

This clone was recorded a few times. The chain has TRBV7-9 and TRBJ2-3, with 7 bases aligning to TRBD1. Trimming at V came to 1 base and at J to 7 bases, leaving 2 bases not matched to a gene. CDR1 and CDR2 from the germline V gene are SEHNR and FQNEAQ (reference sequence). The CDR3 loop spans 13 amino acids. The chain's CDR3 is CASSLGDSNTQYF. CDR3 DNA: TGTGCCAGCAGCTTAGGGGACAGTAATACGCAGTATTTT.

This chain links TRBV7-2 with TRBJ2-7; D unresolved. This CDR3 comprises 13 residues. The germline V gene encodes CDR1 SGHTA and CDR2 FQGNSA. V shed 2 bases and J shed 0 bases, with 5 bases lying between them. CDR3 DNA: TGTGCCAGCAGCTTAACAAACTCCTACGAGCAGTACTTC. The encoded protein is CASSLTNSYEQYF. The variable domain in full, completed from reference TRBV7-2 and TRBJ2-7, reads GAGVSQSPSNKVTEKGKDVELRCDPISGHTALYWYRQSLGQGLEFLIYFQGNSAPDKSGLPSDRFSAERTGGSVSTLTIQRTQQEDSAVYLCASSLTNSYEQYFGPGTRLTVT.

This clone was found a few times. The rearrangement joins TRBV5-1 to TRBJ2-1; 13 nucleotides match TRBD2. The germline gives CDR1 SGHRS, CDR2 YFSETQ. This CDR3 is built from 16 residues. The V segment lost 1 base and the J segment 4 bases; nucleotides outside the gene matches: 2. The chain's CDR3 is CASSLPGLAGYNEQFF. The DNA of the CDR3 is TGCGCCAGCAGCTTGCCGGGACTAGCGGGGTACAATGAGCAGTTCTTC.

This clone was detected only a few times. This rearrangement joins TRBV30 to TRBJ1-1; tentative D call: TRBD1 (6 bases). CDR3 length equals 15 residues. V was clipped by 1 base and J by 5 bases, with 17 bases between them. Germline loops: CDR1 GTSNPN, CDR2 SVGIG (reference sequence). For the CDR3, the DNA is TGTGCCTGGAGTGGTTACAGGGAGGGGGTAACTGAAGCTTTCTTT. Its translation is CAWSGYREGVTEAFF.

The J gene is TRBJ2-2, the V gene TRBV2, with 8 bases identical to TRBD2. CDR1 and CDR2 (germline): SNHLY, FYNNEI. This CDR3 is built from 16 residues. V lost 2 bases to trimming and J lost 2 bases; unmatched junction nucleotides: 4. CDR3 sequence: CASSEQSGGNTGELFF. The DNA of the CDR3 is TGTGCCAGCAGTGAACAGAGCGGGGGTAACACCGGGGAGCTGTTTTTT.

The genes are TRBV6-6 and TRBJ1-4; D uncertain. The CDR3 covers 13 residues. Trimming removed 4 bases at V and 10 bases at J, with 13 bases between. Germline V gene data show CDR1 as MNHNY and CDR2 as SVGAGI (reference sequence). CDR3 bases: TGTGCCAGCAGTTCGGTCCTATTTGGAAAACTGTTTTTT. Protein product: CASSSVLFGKLFF.

The chain has TRBV5-1 and TRBJ2-3; 11 bases are shared with TRBD2. Trimming cost V 4 bases and J 1 base; bases outside gene matches: 2. This CDR3 is built from 15 residues. Germline V CDR1 and CDR2: SGHRS, YFSETQ. The CDR3 reads CASSTSGGGTDTQYF. In nucleotides, the CDR3 is TGCGCCAGCAGCACTAGCGGGGGAGGCACAGATACGCAGTATTTT.

The chain couples TRBV20-1 to TRBJ1-1; D gene uncertain. The ends were cut back, 5 bases at V and 2 bases at J, with 6 bases in the middle. Germline V CDR1 and CDR2: DFQATT, SNEGSKA (reference sequence). This CDR3 has 11 residues. DNA for the CDR3: TGCAGTGCTCTAGAAAACACTGAAGCTTTCTTT. Residues: CSALENTEAFF.

V and J are TRBV2 and TRBJ1-5; TRBD1 agrees at 8 bases. The CDR3 extends over 13 amino acids. Looked up from germline, CDR1 is SNHLY and CDR2 is FYNNEI. Germline trimming cut 9 bases from V and 6 bases from J; bases unmatched to any gene: 7. The CDR3 protein is CASEDRVGQPQHF. The DNA of the CDR3 is TGTGCCAGTGAGGACAGGGTGGGTCAGCCCCAGCATTTT.

This clone showed up just a few times. This chain uses TRBV9 with TRBJ2-1, with TRBD2 matching over 9 bases. V shed 3 bases, J shed 9 bases, and the junction held 4 bases outside the gene matches. This CDR3 has 13 amino acids. Germline V CDR1 and CDR2: SGDLS, YYNGEE. The DNA of the CDR3 is TGTGCCAGCAGCGCTAGCGGGAAGGTTGAGCAGTTCTTC. This codes for CASSASGKVEQFF. The variable domain in full, with the rest retrieved from reference TRBV9 and TRBJ2-1, is DSGVTQTPKHLITATGQRVTLRCSPRSGDLSVYWYQQSLDQGLQFLIQYYNGEERAKGNILERFSAQQFPDLHSELNLSSLELGDSALYFCASSASGKVEQFFGPGTRLTVL.

The CDR3, as DNA: TGTGCCAGCAGTTCCCCAATTCAGCCCCAGCATTTT. Translating gives CASSSPIQPQHF. The chain joins TRBV28 to TRBJ1-5; D is unclear. Germline-derived CDR1 and CDR2 are MDHEN and SYDVKM. The V end lost 4 bases, the J end lost 6 bases, and 7 bases lay between the germline ends. This CDR3 spans 12 amino acids.

This clone was detected a few times. The chain couples TRBV5-6 to TRBJ1-1, with TRBD1 as a possible D gene (5 bases). The ends were cut back, 2 bases at V and 3 bases at J, with 5 bases in the middle. CDR3 length: 12 residues. Germline CDR1 and CDR2: SGHDT and YYEEEE. CDR3 sequence (DNA): TGTGCCAGCAGCTTCAGGGACACTGAAGCTTTCTTT. As protein: CASSFRDTEAFF.

This clone was picked up a small number of times. DNA for the CDR3: TGTGCCACCAGCAGAGTTGGGCGGGGGGGACGCAGCATTCAGTACTTC. Its translation is CATSRVGRGGRSIQYF. The J gene is TRBJ2-4, the V gene TRBV15, with 9 bases aligning to TRBD2. The ends lost 1 base at V and 9 bases at J; junction bases unmatched: 10. The CDR3 is 16 amino acids. Germline-derived CDR1 and CDR2 are LNHNV and YYDKDF (reference sequence).

The chain is built from TRBV25-1 and TRBJ2-7, with TRBD2 identical over 9 bases. J lost 7 bases, V lost 3 bases, and 7 bases had no gene match. CDR1 MGHDK and CDR2 SYGVNS come from the germline V gene. This CDR3 region has 14 residues. CDR3 loop: CASSDGIAGAEQYF. The CDR3 bases are TGTGCCAGCAGTGATGGGATAGCGGGGGCTGAGCAGTACTTC.

The chain has TRBV18 and TRBJ1-1; D is possibly TRBD1 (6 bases). V was pared by 8 bases and J by 2 bases, with 18 bases between. CDR3 size: 15 residues. Germline loops: CDR1 KGHSH, CDR2 LQKENI. This CDR3 is CASKRRTGTNTEAFF. CDR3 sequence (DNA): TGTGCCAGCAAACGAAGAACAGGGACCAACACTGAAGCTTTCTTT. Using reference TRBV18 and TRBJ1-1 for the parts outside the CDR3, the full variable domain is NAGVMQNPRHLVRRRGQEARLRCSPMKGHSHVYWYRQLPEEGLKFMVYLQKENIIDESGMPKERFSAEFPKEGPSILRIQQVVRGDSAAYFCASKRRTGTNTEAFFGQGTRLTVV.

This clone was counted a single time. This rearrangement joins TRBV7-2 to TRBJ2-3; D is possibly TRBD2 (6 bases). The CDR3 loop spans 17 amino acids. Between the trimmed V and J ends, which lost 2 bases and 1 base, there was a span of 16 bases. Germline V gene lookup returns CDR1 SGHTA and CDR2 FQGNSA. CDR3 bases: TGTGCCAGCAGCTTAAGGGGCGGGGCTGGGGGCACAGATACGCAGTATTTT. Amino acids: CASSLRGGAGGTDTQYF.

This clone showed up just a few times. The V gene is TRBV10-3, the J gene TRBJ1-2, with D perhaps matching TRBD1 (5 bases). The CDR3 runs 12 residues. Germline V lookup: CDR1 ENHRY, CDR2 SYGVKD. Trimming pared 11 bases from V and 2 bases from J, leaving 12 bases between. CDR3 coding DNA: TGTGCCGTGGGGGGGGACAACTATGGCTACACCTTC. Amino acid sequence: CAVGGDNYGYTF.